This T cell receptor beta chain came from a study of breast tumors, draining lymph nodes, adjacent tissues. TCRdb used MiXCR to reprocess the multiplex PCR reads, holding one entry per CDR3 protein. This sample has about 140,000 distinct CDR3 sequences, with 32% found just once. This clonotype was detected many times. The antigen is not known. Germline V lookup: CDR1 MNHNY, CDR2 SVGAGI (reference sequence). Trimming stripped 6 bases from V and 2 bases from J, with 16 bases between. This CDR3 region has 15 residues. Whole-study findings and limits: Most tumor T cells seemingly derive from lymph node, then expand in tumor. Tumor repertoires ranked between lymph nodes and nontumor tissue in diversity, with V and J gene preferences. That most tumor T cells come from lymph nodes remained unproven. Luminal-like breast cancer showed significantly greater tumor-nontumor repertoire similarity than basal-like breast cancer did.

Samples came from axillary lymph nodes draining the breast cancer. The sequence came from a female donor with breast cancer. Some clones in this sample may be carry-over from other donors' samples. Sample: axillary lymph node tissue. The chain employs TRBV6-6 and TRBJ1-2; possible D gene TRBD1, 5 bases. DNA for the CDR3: TGTGCCAGCAGACACGGTGGGGGGGGAAACTATGGCTACACCTTC. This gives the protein CASRHGGGGNYGYTF.